The 11 T cell receptor beta chains presented below share a single source sample, sequenced in a study of Ad26.COV2.S vaccination and SARS-CoV-2 variants. Using immunoSEQ multiplex PCR, the repertoire was profiled, and TCRdb retains in-frame clones only, with some absent. Here the sample spans roughly 700,000 clones, more than 70% being singletons. Treatment here: roughly 20 received Ad26.COV2.S at low or high dose, single or two shots; roughly five received placebo; per-sample allocation not given. Samples came from day 63 after the first vaccine or placebo injection. Sequencing used peripheral blood, obtained in a trial of Ad26.COV2.S vaccine versus placebo. These receptors were collected from a person between 18 and 65 years old who received the Ad26.COV2.S COVID-19 vaccine or a placebo.

The chain uses TRBV21-1 and TRBJ2-5. TRBV21-1 is a documented pseudogene. The CDR3 consists of 11 residues. The CDR3 is CARRGKETQYF. In DNA, the CDR3 is TGTGCCAGGAGGGGTAAGGAGACCCAGTACTTC.

J is TRBJ2-7 and V is TRBV9; D is unclear. Germline lookup yields CDR1 SGDLS and CDR2 YYNGEE. Trimming shortened V by 4 bases and J by 3 bases, and 5 bases separated the two germline ends. The CDR3 covers 11 residues. Here the CDR3 DNA reads TGTGCCAGCAGCATACTCTACGAGCAGTACTTC. It translates to CASSILYEQYF.

The chain is built from TRBV5-1 and TRBJ2-7; possible D gene TRBD2, 6 bases. CDR3 length: 15 amino acids. V was shortened by 0 bases and J by 2 bases, with 12 bases between the two germline ends. Germline loops: CDR1 SGHRS, CDR2 YFSETQ. DNA for the CDR3: TGCGCCAGCAGCTTGGTCTCCGGGAGCCCCTACGAGCAGTACTTC. Its protein product is CASSLVSGSPYEQYF.

This chain links TRBV27 with TRBJ1-2; 9 bases align to TRBD1. Germline assignment: CDR1 MNHEY and CDR2 SMNVEV (reference sequence). V lost 5 bases, J lost 2 bases, and 6 bases stayed unmatched. The CDR3 totals 15 residues. CDR3 DNA sequence: TGTGCCAGCAGTCTAATAGGACAGGGGAACTATGGCTACACCTTC. Its protein product is CASSLIGQGNYGYTF.

Of note for this clone: A read error may account for a junction end that differs from germline. V gene TRBV7-7 combines with J gene TRBJ2-2, with 13 positions matching TRBD2. CDR1 is SSHAT and CDR2 is FNYEAQ in the germline V gene (reference sequence). CDR3 length: 16 amino acids. The CDR3 region has the DNA TGTGCTAGCAGCTTCGGACTAGCGGGAGAGACCGGGGAGCTGTTTTTT. It codes for CASSFGLAGETGELFF.

V gene TRBV4-2 combines with J gene TRBJ1-6; TRBD1 is a possible D gene (5 bases). In germline, CDR1 is LGHNA, CDR2 YNFKEQ. The length of the CDR3 is 15 residues. V was cut by 3 bases and J by 6 bases, with 12 bases left in between. The CDR3 here is CASSQSGRPNSPLHF. CDR3 DNA sequence: TGTGCCAGCAGCCAGTCGGGACGGCCTAATTCACCCCTCCACTTT.

About this clone itself: Other DNA sequences in this specimen translate into the identical CDR3. The chain uses TRBV18 and TRBJ2-2; 12 bases map to TRBD1. V dropped 3 bases and J dropped 5; count of bases not matched to a gene: 4. The CDR3 length is 16 residues. Germline V lookup: CDR1 KGHSH, CDR2 LQKENI. The CDR3 DNA sequence: TGTGCCAGCTCACCCCGGGGACAGGGGGCAACCGGGGAGCTGTTTTTT. Encoded protein: CASSPRGQGATGELFF.

DNA for the CDR3: TGTGCCAGTCAGGGTCCCGGCTCCTACGAGCAGTACTTC. Translation gives CASQGPGSYEQYF. The V gene is TRBV3-1 (or the pseudogene TRBV3-2), the J gene TRBJ2-7; tentatively, D is TRBD1 (5 bases). Per germline, CDR1 LGHDT and CDR2 YNNKEL (reference sequence). The CDR3 is 13 amino acids. V lost 9 bases and J lost 0, with 12 bases in between.

The chain recombines TRBV24-1 with TRBJ2-5, with D perhaps matching TRBD2 (5 bases). Germline values: CDR1 KGHDR, CDR2 SFDVKD. V dropped 3 bases and J dropped 0 bases, with 10 bases sitting between them. The CDR3 length is 15 residues. The DNA of the CDR3 is TGTGCCACCAGTGATGAAAGGAGGAACCAAGAGACCCAGTACTTC. Its translation: CATSDERRNQETQYF.

Remarks on this clone: The identical CDR3 is also encoded by other nucleotide sequences in the sample. This chain uses TRBV5-6 with TRBJ1-1; D unresolved. V lost 1 base, J lost 1 base, and 5 bases lay in between. CDR3 length: 13 residues. Germline lookup yields CDR1 SGHDT and CDR2 YYEEEE. Here the CDR3 reads CASSLTENTEAFF. The CDR3 DNA sequence: TGTGCCAGCAGCTTGACAGAGAACACTGAAGCTTTCTTT. Using reference TRBV5-6 and TRBJ1-1 for the parts outside the CDR3, the full variable domain is DAGVTQSPTHLIKTRGQQVTLRCSPKSGHDTVSWYQQALGQGPQFIFQYYEEEERQRGNFPDRFSGHQFPNYSSELNVNALLLGDSALYLCASSLTENTEAFFGQGTRLTVV.

The J gene is TRBJ2-7, the V gene TRBV7-2; TRBD1 agrees at 8 bases. Trimming cost V 4 bases and J 5 bases; bases outside gene matches: 10. This CDR3 has 15 residues. Germline V gene lookup returns CDR1 SGHTA and CDR2 FQGNSA. The CDR3 is CASSSYDRGQDEQYF. The CDR3 DNA is TGTGCCAGCAGCTCGTATGACAGGGGACAGGACGAGCAGTACTTC.